This T cell receptor (beta chain) was profiled in a study of human T cells and chemical hapten exposure. Overall study context: Throughout the approximately 24-week study, diphenylcyclopropenone was applied weekly to the patients' scalps. TCR yields per sample varied, mainly owing to small pooled library volume differences. Whole-study findings and limits: Expanded TCRs grouped into significantly more large CDR3 similarity clusters than controls produced.

The CDR3 is 11 amino acids. Germline CDR1 reads MGHRA; CDR2 reads YSYEKL. Trimming shortened V by 6 bases and J by 6 bases, and 7 bases separated the two germline ends. Specified time point: pre-sensitization, week 0. The treatment: therapeutic diphenylcyclopropenone sensitization with weekly scalp DPC. MiXCR was run by TCRdb on the RACE reads, yielding one entry per CDR3 protein. The sample lists 250,000 to 300,000 distinct CDR3 sequences, roughly 8% seen once, with more than 0.95% in the top ten. This clonotype showed up many times. Its target is unknown. The chain uses TRBV4-1 and TRBJ2-3, with D possibly being TRBD2 (5 bases). The sequence was obtained from a man between 18 and 35 years old with alopecia areata. Some clones in this sample may be carry-over from other donors' samples. The sample was whole blood, taken in connection with sensitization to the hapten diphenylcyclopropenone (DPC). CDR3 coding DNA: TGCGCCAGCAGAAGGGAGGATACGCAGTATTTT. Its translation: CASRREDTQYF.